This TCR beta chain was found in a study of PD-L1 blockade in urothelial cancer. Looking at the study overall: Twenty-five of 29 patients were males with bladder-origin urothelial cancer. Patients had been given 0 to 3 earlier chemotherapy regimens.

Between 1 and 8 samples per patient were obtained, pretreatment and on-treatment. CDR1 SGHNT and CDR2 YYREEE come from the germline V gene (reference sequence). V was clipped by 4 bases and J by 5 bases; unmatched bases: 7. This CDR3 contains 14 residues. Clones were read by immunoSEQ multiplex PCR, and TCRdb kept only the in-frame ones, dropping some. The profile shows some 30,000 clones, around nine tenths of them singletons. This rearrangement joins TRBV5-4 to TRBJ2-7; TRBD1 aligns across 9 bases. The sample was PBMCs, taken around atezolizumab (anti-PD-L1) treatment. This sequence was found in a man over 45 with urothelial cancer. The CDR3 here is CASSGGTGYHEQYF. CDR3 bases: TGTGCCAGCAGCGGAGGGACAGGGTACCACGAGCAGTACTTC.